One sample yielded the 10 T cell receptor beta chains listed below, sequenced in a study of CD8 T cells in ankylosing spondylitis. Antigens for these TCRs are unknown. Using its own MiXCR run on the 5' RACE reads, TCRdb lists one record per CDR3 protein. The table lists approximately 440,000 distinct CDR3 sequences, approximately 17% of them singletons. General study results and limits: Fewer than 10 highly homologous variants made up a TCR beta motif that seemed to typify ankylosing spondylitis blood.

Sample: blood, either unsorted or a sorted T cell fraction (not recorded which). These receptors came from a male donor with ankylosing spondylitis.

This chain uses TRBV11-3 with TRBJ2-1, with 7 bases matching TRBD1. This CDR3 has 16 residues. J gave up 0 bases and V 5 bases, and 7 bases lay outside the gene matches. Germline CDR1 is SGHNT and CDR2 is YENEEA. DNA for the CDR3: TGTGCCAGCAGCATCTGGGACAGCCTCTCCTACAATGAGCAGTTCTTC. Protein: CASSIWDSLSYNEQFF. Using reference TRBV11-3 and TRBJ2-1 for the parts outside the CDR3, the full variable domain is EAGVVQSPRYKIIEKKQPVAFWCNPISGHNTLYWYLQNLGQGPELLIRYENEEAVDDSQLPKDRFSAERLKGVDSTLKIQPAELGDSAVYLCASSIWDSLSYNEQFFGPGTRLTVL.

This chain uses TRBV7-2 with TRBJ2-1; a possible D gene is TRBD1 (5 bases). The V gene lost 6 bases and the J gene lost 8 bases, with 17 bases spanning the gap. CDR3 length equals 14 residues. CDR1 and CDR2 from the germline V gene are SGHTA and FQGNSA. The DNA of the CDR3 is TGTGCCAGCAGGGTTCAGGGTCGGTTGGATGAGCAGTTCTTC. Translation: CASRVQGRLDEQFF.

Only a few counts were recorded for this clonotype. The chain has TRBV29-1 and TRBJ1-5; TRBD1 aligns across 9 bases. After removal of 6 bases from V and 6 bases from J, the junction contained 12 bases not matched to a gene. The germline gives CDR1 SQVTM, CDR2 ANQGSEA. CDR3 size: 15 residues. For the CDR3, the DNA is TGCAGCGTACGGCTGCCGGGACAGGGCGGTCAGCCCCAGCATTTT. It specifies CSVRLPGQGGQPQHF.

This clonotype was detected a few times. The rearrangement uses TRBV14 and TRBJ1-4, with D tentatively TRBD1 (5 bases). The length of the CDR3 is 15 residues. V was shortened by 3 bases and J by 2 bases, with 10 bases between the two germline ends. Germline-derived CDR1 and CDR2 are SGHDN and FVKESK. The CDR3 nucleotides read TGTGCCAGCAGCCATCAAGGGGTTACTAATGAAAAACTGTTTTTT. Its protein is CASSHQGVTNEKLFF. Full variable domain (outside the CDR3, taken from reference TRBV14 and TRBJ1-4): EAGVTQFPSHSVIEKGQTVTLRCDPISGHDNLYWYRRVMGKEIKFLLHFVKESKQDESGMPNNRFLAERTGGTYSTLKVQPAELEDSGVYFCASSHQGVTNEKLFFGSGTQLSVL.

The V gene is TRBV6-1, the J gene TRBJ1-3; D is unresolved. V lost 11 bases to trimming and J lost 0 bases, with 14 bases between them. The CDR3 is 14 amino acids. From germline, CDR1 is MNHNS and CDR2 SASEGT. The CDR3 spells CARVEQSSGNTIYF. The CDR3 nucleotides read TGTGCCCGGGTAGAGCAGAGCTCTGGAAACACCATATATTTT.

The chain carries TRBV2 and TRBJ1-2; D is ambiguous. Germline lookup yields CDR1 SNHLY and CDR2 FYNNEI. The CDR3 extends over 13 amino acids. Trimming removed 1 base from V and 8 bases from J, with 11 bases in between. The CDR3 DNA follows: TGTGCCAGCAGTGAAGTCCCCGGGTACGGCTACACCTTC. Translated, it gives CASSEVPGYGYTF.

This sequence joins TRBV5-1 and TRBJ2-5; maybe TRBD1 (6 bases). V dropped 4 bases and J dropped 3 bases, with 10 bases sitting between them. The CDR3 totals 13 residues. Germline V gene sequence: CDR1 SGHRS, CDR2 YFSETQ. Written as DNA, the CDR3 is TGCGCCAGCAGCAAAACAGGGAAAGAGACCCAGTACTTC. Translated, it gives CASSKTGKETQYF.

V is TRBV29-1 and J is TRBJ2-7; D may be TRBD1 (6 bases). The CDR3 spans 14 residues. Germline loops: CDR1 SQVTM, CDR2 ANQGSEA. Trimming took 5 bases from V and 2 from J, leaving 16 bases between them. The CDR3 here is CSVSDRITPYEQYF. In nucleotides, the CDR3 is TGCAGCGTTTCCGACAGGATTACTCCCTACGAGCAGTACTTC.

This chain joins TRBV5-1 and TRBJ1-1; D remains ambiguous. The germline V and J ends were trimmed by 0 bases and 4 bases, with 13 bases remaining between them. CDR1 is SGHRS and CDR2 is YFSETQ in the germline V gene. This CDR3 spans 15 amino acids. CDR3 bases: TGCGCCAGCAGCTTGGGGGGTAATGGTCGCACTGAAGCTTTCTTT. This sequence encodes CASSLGGNGRTEAFF. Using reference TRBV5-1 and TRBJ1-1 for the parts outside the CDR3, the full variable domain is KAGVTQTPRYLIKTRGQQVTLSCSPISGHRSVSWYQQTPGQGLQFLFEYFSETQRNKGNFPGRFSGRQFSNSRSEMNVSTLELGDSALYLCASSLGGNGRTEAFFGQGTRLTVV.

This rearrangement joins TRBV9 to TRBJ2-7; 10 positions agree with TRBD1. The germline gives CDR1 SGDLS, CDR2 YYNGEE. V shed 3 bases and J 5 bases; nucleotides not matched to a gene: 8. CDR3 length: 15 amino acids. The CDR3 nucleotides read TGTGCCAGCAGCGCCCGGGACAGGGGCAAGGACGAGCAGTACTTC. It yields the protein CASSARDRGKDEQYF.